There are many counts of the clone carrying this TCR beta chain. Construction of the TCRbeta library involved unique molecular identifiers. TCRdb redid the calling of the PCR reads with MiXCR, one entry per CDR3 protein. The profile shows 350,000 to 500,000 distinct CDR3 sequences, roughly two fifths of them singletons. This CDR3 is built from 16 residues. J lost 5 bases, V lost 8 bases, and 12 bases had no gene match. This sample was included in a study of T-cell reconstitution after alpha-beta-depleted transplantation in children. The V and J genes are TRBV12-3 or TRBV12-4 and TRBJ2-1; TRBD2 agrees at 10 bases. The sequences come from PBMCs, collected before TCRalphabeta/CD19-depleted stem cell transplant. This TCR derives from a girl aged 2-9 years with aplastic anemia, due to receive a stem cell transplant. CDR3 loop: CASGFEAGTSDNEQFF. The CDR3 region has the DNA TGTGCCAGCGGCTTCGAGGCCGGGACTAGCGACAATGAGCAGTTCTTC.